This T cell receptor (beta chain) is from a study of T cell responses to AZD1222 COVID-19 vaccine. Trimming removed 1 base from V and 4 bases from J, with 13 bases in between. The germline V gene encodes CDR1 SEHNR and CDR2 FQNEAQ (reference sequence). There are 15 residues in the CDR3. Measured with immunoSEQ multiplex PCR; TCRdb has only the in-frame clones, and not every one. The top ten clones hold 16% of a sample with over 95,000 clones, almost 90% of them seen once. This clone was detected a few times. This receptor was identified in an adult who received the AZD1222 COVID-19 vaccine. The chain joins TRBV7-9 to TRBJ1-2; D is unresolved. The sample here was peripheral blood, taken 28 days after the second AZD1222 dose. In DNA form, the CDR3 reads TGTGCCAGCAGCTTAGAGCTCCAGAGTATCTATGGCTACACCTTC. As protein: CASSLELQSIYGYTF.